Below, 31 T cell receptor beta chains from the same sample are listed, as sequenced in a study of shared clonotypes between healthy human individuals. The table came from immunoSEQ multiplex PCR; TCRdb's copy has only in-frame clones and leaves some out. The data contain roughly 770,000 clones, 96% of them seen just once; the ten biggest clones take up approximately 0.2%. Naive CD8 cells lacked CD45RO and underwent positive selection for CCR7, leaving out terminally differentiated effector memory CD45RA+ cells. Input material: naive CD8+ T cells sorted from blood. The source is a young man in good health.

CDR3 sequence (DNA): TGTGCCTGGGATGACGGTAACAATGAGCAGTTCTTC. It translates to CAWDDGNNEQFF. The rearrangement joins TRBV30 to TRBJ2-1, with D unresolved. The germline V gene encodes CDR1 GTSNPN and CDR2 SVGIG (reference sequence). V lost 5 bases to trimming and J lost 5 bases, with 10 bases between them. This CDR3 comprises 12 residues.

This chain uses TRBV5-1 with TRBJ2-1, with D possibly TRBD2 on 5 matching bases. V was pared by 4 bases and J by 4 bases, with 18 bases between. The CDR3 is 16 residues long. Germline lookup yields CDR1 SGHRS and CDR2 YFSETQ. CDR3 DNA: TGCGCCAGCAGCCCTCAATCTAGGACTGGTTACAATGAGCAGTTCTTC. This translates into CASSPQSRTGYNEQFF.

This clone was seen a single time. Compared with germline, one end of the junction differs, possibly owing to a read error. The rearrangement uses TRBV2 and TRBJ2-3; 9 bases line up with TRBD1. The CDR3 spans 14 residues. Germline CDR1 reads SNHLY; CDR2 reads FYNNEI. The CDR3 loop reads CASSEGTGKDTQYF. The CDR3 DNA reads as TGTGCCAGCAGCGAAGGGACAGGGAAAGATACGCAGTATTTT. Combining the CDR3 with reference TRBV2 and TRBJ2-3 gives the whole variable domain EPEVTQTPSHQVTQMGQEVILRCVPISNHLYFYWYRQILGQKVEFLVSFYNNEISEKSEIFDDQFSVERPDGSNFTLKIRSTKLEDSAMYFCASSEGTGKDTQYFGPGTRLTVL.

The J gene is TRBJ2-7, the V gene TRBV7-6; D is unclear. Germline V gene sequence: CDR1 SGHVS, CDR2 FNYEAQ. The V and J ends lost 2 bases and 5 bases respectively, with 13 bases between them. The CDR3 sequence is 14 residues long. The CDR3: CASSLLAGQDEQYF. As DNA, the CDR3 is TGTGCCAGCAGCTTATTGGCCGGGCAGGACGAGCAGTACTTC.

The V gene is TRBV7-9, the J gene TRBJ2-1; D possibly uses TRBD1 or TRBD2 (6 bases each). Trimming took off 5 bases at V and 7 bases at J, with 21 bases between the two ends. The CDR3 is made up of 16 amino acids. Germline CDR1 SEHNR, CDR2 FQNEAQ (reference sequence). Here the CDR3 DNA reads TGTGCCAGCAGCGCCACCCCGGGGGCAGGGGAGAATGAGCAGTTCTTC. This gives the protein CASSATPGAGENEQFF.

CDR3 coding DNA: TGTGCCACCAGCGTACGGGACTACAATGAGCAGTTCTTC. It is translated as CATSVRDYNEQFF. The chain employs TRBV15 and TRBJ2-1; maybe TRBD2 (5 bases). CDR3 size: 13 residues. V lost 5 bases and J 3 bases, leaving 8 bases between the germline ends. Per the germline V gene, CDR1 is LNHNV and CDR2 is YYDKDF (reference sequence). Drawing the rest from reference TRBV15 and TRBJ2-1, the complete variable domain is DAMVIQNPRYQVTQFGKPVTLSCSQTLNHNVMYWYQQKSSQAPKLLFHYYDKDFNNEADTPDNFQSRRPNTSFCFLDIRSPGLGDTAMYLCATSVRDYNEQFFGPGTRLTVL.

The V gene is TRBV27, the J gene TRBJ1-1, with D hard to call. Germline V gene data show CDR1 as MNHEY and CDR2 as SMNVEV (reference sequence). The V gene lost 5 bases and the J gene lost 11 bases, with 15 bases spanning the gap. The CDR3 length is 12 residues. CDR3 region: CASSPRLPIAFF. The CDR3 bases are TGTGCCAGCAGTCCGCGTCTTCCGATCGCTTTCTTT.

The chain links TRBV4-1 to TRBJ2-7; TRBD2 might be the D (5 bases). Germline lookup yields CDR1 MGHRA and CDR2 YSYEKL. V lost 0 bases and J 0 bases, leaving 12 bases between the germline ends. The CDR3 runs 16 residues. CDR3 bases: TGCGCCAGCAGCCAAGAATCGGCGGGCTCCTCCTACGAGCAGTACTTC. Protein product: CASSQESAGSSYEQYF.

The chain combines TRBV4-1 with TRBJ2-2, with D possibly TRBD1 on 6 matching bases. The CDR3 is made up of 15 amino acids. Germline CDR1 reads MGHRA; CDR2 reads YSYEKL. V lost 0 bases, J lost 6 bases, and 11 bases lay in between. CDR3 loop: CASSQEGGMAGELFF. In DNA, the CDR3 is TGCGCCAGCAGCCAAGAAGGGGGTATGGCCGGGGAGCTGTTTTTT.

This chain connects TRBV29-1 to TRBJ2-6; D uncertain. The CDR3 sequence is 12 residues long. The V gene's germline CDR1 is SQVTM and CDR2 ANQGSEA. Trimming shortened V by 4 bases and J by 1 base, and 2 bases separated the two germline ends. CDR3 region: CSVVSGANVLTF. CDR3 DNA sequence: TGCAGCGTTGTATCTGGGGCCAACGTCCTGACTTTC.

The chain recombines TRBV7-9 with TRBJ2-7; TRBD2 matches 8 bases. The CDR3 length is 16 residues. Germline assignment: CDR1 SEHNR and CDR2 FQNEAQ (reference sequence). Trimming cost V 2 bases and J 3 bases; bases outside gene matches: 9. CDR3 region: CASSLRSGSRYYEQYF. The DNA for the CDR3 is TGTGCCAGCAGCTTACGGAGCGGGAGCCGCTACTACGAGCAGTACTTC.

This chain links TRBV7-8 with TRBJ2-7, with 7 nucleotides matching TRBD2. This CDR3 region has 16 residues. Per the germline V gene, CDR1 is SGHVS and CDR2 is FQNEAQ. V shed 7 bases and J 4 bases; nucleotides not matched to a gene: 16. The CDR3 protein is CASTTKRPAGRYEQYF. Here the CDR3 DNA reads TGTGCCAGCACCACTAAGAGGCCAGCGGGACGATACGAGCAGTACTTC. The whole variable domain, remainder taken from reference TRBV7-8 and TRBJ2-7, is GAGVSQSPRYKVAKRGQDVALRCDPISGHVSLFWYQQALGQGPEFLTYFQNEAQLDKSGLPSDRFFAERPEGSVSTLKIQRTQQEDSAVYLCASTTKRPAGRYEQYFGPGTRLTVT.

The chain has TRBV29-1 and TRBJ2-1; D perhaps matches TRBD1 (6 bases). V lost 0 bases, J lost 5 bases, and 14 bases lay in between. The CDR3 loop spans 15 amino acids. Germline V gene sequence: CDR1 SQVTM, CDR2 ANQGSEA. In nucleotides, the CDR3 is TGCAGCGTTGAAGAGGCAGGGGCGTGGGACAATGAGCAGTTCTTC. Encoded protein: CSVEEAGAWDNEQFF.

V and J are TRBV29-1 and TRBJ2-2, with unresolved D. Between the trimmed V and J ends, which lost 4 bases and 0 bases, there was a span of 9 bases. CDR3 length: 14 amino acids. The germline V gene has CDR1 SQVTM and CDR2 ANQGSEA. The CDR3: CSVGDESNTGELFF. DNA for the CDR3: TGCAGCGTTGGGGATGAGTCGAACACCGGGGAGCTGTTTTTT.

The rearrangement uses TRBV11-2 and TRBJ2-1; D remains ambiguous. The germline V gene encodes CDR1 SGHAT and CDR2 FQNNGV. The CDR3 extends over 16 amino acids. Between the trimmed V and J ends, which lost 1 base and 5 bases, there was a span of 15 bases. This chain's CDR3 is CASSLGWLGSDNEQFF. DNA of the CDR3: TGTGCCAGCAGCTTAGGTTGGCTAGGCTCGGACAATGAGCAGTTCTTC.

This clone was picked up one time. The CDR3 loop reads CAMDTGNQPQHF. CDR3 nucleotide sequence: TGTGCCATGGATACAGGGAACCAGCCCCAGCATTTT. The chain couples TRBV30 to TRBJ1-5; D possibly corresponds to TRBD1 (6 bases). This CDR3 has 12 residues. V was trimmed by 8 bases and J by 7 bases, leaving 15 bases between them. Germline CDR1 and CDR2: GTSNPN and SVGIG (reference sequence).

The chain employs TRBV11-2 and TRBJ2-1; 7 bases line up with TRBD1. J was trimmed by 7 bases and V by 5 bases; bases with no gene match: 14. The CDR3 has 16 amino acids. CDR1 is SGHAT and CDR2 is FQNNGV in the germline V gene. The CDR3 coding sequence is TGTGCCAGCAGCCGTCGGGACAGCATATGGGAGAATGAGCAGTTCTTC. This codes for CASSRRDSIWENEQFF.

The J gene is TRBJ1-2, the V gene TRBV6-1, with D uncertain. V was trimmed by 4 bases and J by 8 bases, leaving 11 bases between them. The CDR3 runs to 12 residues. In germline, CDR1 is MNHNS, CDR2 SASEGT. CDR3 nucleotide sequence: TGTGCCAGCAGTGTCAAGGGCTTGGGCTACACCTTC. Amino acid sequence: CASSVKGLGYTF.

The chain combines TRBV6-1 with TRBJ1-5; 8 bases match TRBD1. Germline CDR1 MNHNS, CDR2 SASEGT. After removal of 3 bases from V and 6 bases from J, the junction contained 4 bases not matched to a gene. The CDR3 sequence is 14 residues long. CDR3 nucleotides: TGTGCCAGCAGTGATAGGACAGGGTTTCAGCCCCAGCATTTT. Translation gives CASSDRTGFQPQHF.

This chain links TRBV6-5 with TRBJ1-2; perhaps TRBD1 as D (5 bases). Trimming removed 0 bases at V and 8 bases at J, with 13 bases between. From germline, CDR1 is MNHEY and CDR2 SVGAGI. The CDR3 totals 14 residues. In DNA, the CDR3 is TGTGCCAGCAGTTACTCCCCGGGACTGGCAGGCTACACCTTC. It is translated as CASSYSPGLAGYTF.

This chain joins TRBV5-1 and TRBJ2-3; 12 bases fit TRBD2. Germline V gene lookup returns CDR1 SGHRS and CDR2 YFSETQ. V shed 7 bases and J 3 bases; nucleotides not matched to a gene: 3. CDR3 length equals 14 residues. This chain's CDR3 is CASAGTSGTDTQYF. The CDR3 bases are TGCGCCAGCGCCGGGACTAGCGGGACAGATACGCAGTATTTT.

The CDR3 DNA reads TGTGCCAGCAGCTCTGAGACCGGTGTCAGGATTTACCAAGAGACCCAGTACTTC. Its protein product is CASSSETGVRIYQETQYF. The chain joins TRBV9 to TRBJ2-5; no definite D call. The CDR3 covers 18 residues. The germline CDR1 and CDR2 sequences are SGDLS and YYNGEE. Trimming cost V 4 bases and J 0 bases, with 22 bases left between them.

Details on this clone: The sample holds other DNA sequences that translate to the same CDR3. The chain couples TRBV11-1 to TRBJ2-1; the D is unclear. This CDR3 is 12 amino acids long. The V gene lost 0 bases and the J gene lost 6 bases, with 3 bases spanning the gap. Germline lookup yields CDR1 SGHAT and CDR2 FQDESV (reference sequence). Here the CDR3 reads CASSLASNEQFF. CDR3 bases: TGTGCCAGCAGCTTAGCCTCCAATGAGCAGTTCTTC.

This chain connects TRBV27 to TRBJ2-7, with 7 nucleotides matching TRBD2. CDR3 length: 15 residues. Germline V gene sequence: CDR1 MNHEY, CDR2 SMNVEV (reference sequence). The ends lost 5 bases at V and 7 bases at J; junction bases unmatched: 14. The CDR3 DNA follows: TGTGCCAGCAGTCCCTCGGGAGGCAAAAATAGGGAGCAGTACTTC. It specifies CASSPSGGKNREQYF.

This clone appeared a single time. CDR3 bases: TGTGCCAGCAGCCCCCGTAGTGGCCACGAGCAGTACTTC. This translates into CASSPRSGHEQYF. The rearrangement uses TRBV7-9 and TRBJ2-7; D is ambiguous. The CDR3 is 13 residues long. The germline V gene has CDR1 SEHNR and CDR2 FQNEAQ (reference sequence). V dropped 5 bases and J dropped 5 bases, with 13 bases sitting between them.

The chain combines TRBV5-6 with TRBJ2-7; D unresolved. Trimming removed 4 bases from V and 5 bases from J, with 25 bases in between. Germline V gene data show CDR1 as SGHDT and CDR2 as YYEEEE. The CDR3 is 17 residues long. The CDR3 DNA reads as TGTGCCAGCAGCCTGGGATTTGGTGGCAGCCTCCTACACGAGCAGTACTTC. Translating gives CASSLGFGGSLLHEQYF.

V gene TRBV29-1 combines with J gene TRBJ2-1; 8 bases are shared with TRBD2. Losses at the gene ends were 5 bases for V and 3 bases for J; bases not matched to a gene: 3. In germline, CDR1 is SQVTM, CDR2 ANQGSEA. The CDR3 runs 13 residues. CDR3 DNA: TGCAGCGTTCTACTAGCGGACTACAATGAGCAGTTCTTC. It yields the protein CSVLLADYNEQFF.

This chain connects TRBV28 to TRBJ2-1, with no clear D. The CDR3 consists of 15 residues. In germline, CDR1 is MDHEN, CDR2 SYDVKM. V was shortened by 4 bases and J by 0 bases, with 10 bases between the two germline ends. The CDR3 DNA follows: TGTGCCAGCAGTTGGCCCTGGAGCTCCTACAATGAGCAGTTCTTC. Protein sequence: CASSWPWSSYNEQFF.

The rearrangement uses TRBV9 and TRBJ2-7; possibly TRBD1 for D (6 bases). Germline CDR1 is SGDLS and CDR2 is YYNGEE. The CDR3 has 15 amino acids. Trimming took off 2 bases at V and 4 bases at J, with 16 bases between the two ends. The DNA for the CDR3 is TGTGCCAGCAGCGTCCCAGGGGTGTTTTCGTACGAGCAGTACTTC. Its protein is CASSVPGVFSYEQYF.

The genes are TRBV30 and TRBJ2-2; D not certain. V lost 3 bases and J lost 7, with 6 bases in between. The CDR3 has 11 residues. The germline V gene encodes CDR1 GTSNPN and CDR2 SVGIG (reference sequence). This chain's CDR3 is CAWRLLGELFF. The CDR3 nucleotides are TGTGCCTGGAGGCTTCTCGGGGAGCTGTTTTTT.

In its sample, this clone was seen once. As DNA, the CDR3 is TGCAGCGTTGCCCCGCGGGACAGGGGCCACGAGCAGTACTTC. This encodes CSVAPRDRGHEQYF. This chain connects TRBV29-1 to TRBJ2-7, with 10 bases that match TRBD1. Germline V gene lookup returns CDR1 SQVTM and CDR2 ANQGSEA. The trim removed 4 bases at V and 5 bases at J, leaving 8 bases unmatched. The CDR3 contains 14 residues.